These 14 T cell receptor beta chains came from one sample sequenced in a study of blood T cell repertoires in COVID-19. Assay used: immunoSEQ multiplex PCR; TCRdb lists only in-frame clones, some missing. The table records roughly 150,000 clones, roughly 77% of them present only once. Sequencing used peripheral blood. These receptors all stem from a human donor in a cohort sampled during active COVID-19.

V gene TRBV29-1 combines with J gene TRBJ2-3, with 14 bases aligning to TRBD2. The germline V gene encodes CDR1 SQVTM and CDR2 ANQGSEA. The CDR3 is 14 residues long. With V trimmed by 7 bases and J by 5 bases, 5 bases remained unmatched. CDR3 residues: CSAGLAGGVDTQYF. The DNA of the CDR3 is TGCAGCGCAGGACTAGCGGGAGGCGTAGATACGCAGTATTTT.

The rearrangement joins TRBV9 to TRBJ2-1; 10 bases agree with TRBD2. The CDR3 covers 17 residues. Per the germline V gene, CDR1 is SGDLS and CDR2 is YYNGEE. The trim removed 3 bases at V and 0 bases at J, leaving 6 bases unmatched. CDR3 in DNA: TGTGCCAGCAGCGCTAGCGGGGGAAGGAGCTCCTACAATGAGCAGTTCTTC. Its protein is CASSASGGRSSYNEQFF.

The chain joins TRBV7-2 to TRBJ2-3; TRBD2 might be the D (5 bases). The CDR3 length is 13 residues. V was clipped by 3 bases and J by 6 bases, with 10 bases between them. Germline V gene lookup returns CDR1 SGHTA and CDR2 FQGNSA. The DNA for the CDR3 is TGTGCCAGCAGCTTTTTAGCGACGGATACGCAGTATTTT. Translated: CASSFLATDTQYF.

The DNA of the CDR3 is TGCGCCAGCAGCCTAGGGCAGGGGGCTTATCAGCCCCAGCATTTT. This encodes CASSLGQGAYQPQHF. The chain carries TRBV10-2 and TRBJ1-5, with 8 bases fitting TRBD1. V dropped 6 bases and J dropped 5; count of bases not matched to a gene: 9. The CDR3 loop spans 15 amino acids. Germline CDR1 is WSHSY and CDR2 is SAAADI.

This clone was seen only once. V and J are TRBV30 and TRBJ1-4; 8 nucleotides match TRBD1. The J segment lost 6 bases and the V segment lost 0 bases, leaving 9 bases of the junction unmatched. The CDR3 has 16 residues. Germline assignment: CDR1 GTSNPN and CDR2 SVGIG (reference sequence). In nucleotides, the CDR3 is TGTGCCTGGAGTGTACTGCAGGGGGCGCGGGATGAAAAACTGTTTTTT. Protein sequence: CAWSVLQGARDEKLFF.

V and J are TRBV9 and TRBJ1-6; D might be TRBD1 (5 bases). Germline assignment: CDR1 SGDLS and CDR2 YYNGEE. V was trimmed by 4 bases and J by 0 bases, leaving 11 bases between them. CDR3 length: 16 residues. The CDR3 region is CASSRDFSSYNSPLHF. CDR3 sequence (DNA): TGTGCCAGCAGCCGGGACTTCAGCTCCTATAATTCACCCCTCCACTTT.

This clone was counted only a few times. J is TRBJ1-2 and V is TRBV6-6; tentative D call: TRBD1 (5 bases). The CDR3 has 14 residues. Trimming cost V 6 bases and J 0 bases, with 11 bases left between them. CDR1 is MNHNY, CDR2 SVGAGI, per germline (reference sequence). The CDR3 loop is CASSQGLANYGYTF. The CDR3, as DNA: TGTGCCAGCAGCCAGGGATTAGCTAACTATGGCTACACCTTC.

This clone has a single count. The CDR3 here is CASSDDFQETQYF. The CDR3 nucleotides are TGTGCCAGCAGTGATGACTTCCAAGAGACCCAGTACTTC. The chain combines TRBV2 with TRBJ2-5; the D is unclear. Germline V gene data show CDR1 as SNHLY and CDR2 as FYNNEI. This CDR3 is 13 amino acids long. Trimming removed 3 bases from V and 1 base from J, with 6 bases in between.

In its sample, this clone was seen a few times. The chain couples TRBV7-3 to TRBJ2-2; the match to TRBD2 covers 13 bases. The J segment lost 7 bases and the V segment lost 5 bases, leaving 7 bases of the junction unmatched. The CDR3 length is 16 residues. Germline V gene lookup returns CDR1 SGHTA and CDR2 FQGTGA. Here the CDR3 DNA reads TGTGCCAGCAGCCCGGGGACTAGCGGGACAAACGGGGAGCTGTTTTTT. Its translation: CASSPGTSGTNGELFF.

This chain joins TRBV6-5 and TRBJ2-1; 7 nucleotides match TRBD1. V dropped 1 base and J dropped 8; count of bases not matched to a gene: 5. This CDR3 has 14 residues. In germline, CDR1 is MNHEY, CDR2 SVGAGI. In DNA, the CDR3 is TGTGCCAGCAGTTACTGGGGGACAGCAGATGAGCAGTTCTTC. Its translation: CASSYWGTADEQFF.

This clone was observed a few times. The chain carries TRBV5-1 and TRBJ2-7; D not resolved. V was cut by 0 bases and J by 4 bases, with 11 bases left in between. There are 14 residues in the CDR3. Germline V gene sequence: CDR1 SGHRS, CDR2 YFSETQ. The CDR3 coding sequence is TGCGCCAGCAGCTTGGGACTCGTTAATTACGAGCAGTACTTC. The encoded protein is CASSLGLVNYEQYF.

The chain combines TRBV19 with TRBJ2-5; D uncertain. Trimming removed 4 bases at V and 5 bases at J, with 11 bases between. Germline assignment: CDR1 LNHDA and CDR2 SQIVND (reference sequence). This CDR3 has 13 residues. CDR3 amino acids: CASSRAGWETQYF. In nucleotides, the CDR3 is TGTGCCAGTAGTAGAGCCGGGTGGGAGACCCAGTACTTC.

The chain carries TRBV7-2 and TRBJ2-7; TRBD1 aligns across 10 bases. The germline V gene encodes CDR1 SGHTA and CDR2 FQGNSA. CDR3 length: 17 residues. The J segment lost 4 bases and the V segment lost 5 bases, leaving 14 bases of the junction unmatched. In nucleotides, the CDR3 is TGTGCCAGCAGCCGCGACAGGGGGCTTGTACTTAGGTACGAGCAGTACTTC. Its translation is CASSRDRGLVLRYEQYF.

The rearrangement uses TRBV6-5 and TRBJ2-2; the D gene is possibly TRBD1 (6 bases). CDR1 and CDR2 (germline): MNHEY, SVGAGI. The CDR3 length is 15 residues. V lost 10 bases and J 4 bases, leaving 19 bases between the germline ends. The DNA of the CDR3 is TGTGCCACCAAGGGGGACCGTCCGTCCACCGGGGAGCTGTTTTTT. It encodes CATKGDRPSTGELFF.